Sequencing of this TCR beta chain was carried out in a study of CD8 T cells in Susac syndrome. On the study more broadly: Patients with Susac syndrome were therapy-naive, on corticosteroids, or on intravenous immunoglobulin alone at the time that blood was drawn.

The sequenced target, TCR beta, came from blood CD8+ and CD4+ T cells. Negative isolation yielded the CD8+ and CD4+ T cells, while FACS enriched the TEMRA cells. Random hexamers were used to reverse transcribe an amount of roughly 0.5 to 1 ug RNA. TCR beta CDR3 was amplified by immunoSEQ covering 54 Vbeta and 13 Jbeta. One entry per CDR3 protein results from TCRdb running MiXCR on the immunoSEQ multiplex PCR reads. The table has 75,000 to 80,000 distinct CDR3 sequences, around 94% seen once. This CDR3 is built from 15 residues. Germline lookup yields CDR1 LNHDA and CDR2 SQIVND (reference sequence). The junction had 5 bases not matched to a gene; V was cut back by 6 bases and J by 3 bases.

The sequenced sample consisted of CD8+ T cells from PBMCs. The chain has TRBV19 and TRBJ1-6; the match to TRBD1 covers 7 bases. This clonotype originated in a human donor with Susac syndrome. In DNA form, the CDR3 reads TGTGCCAGTAGCGAAGGGACAGACTATAATTCACCCCTCCACTTT. Translated, it gives CASSEGTDYNSPLHF.